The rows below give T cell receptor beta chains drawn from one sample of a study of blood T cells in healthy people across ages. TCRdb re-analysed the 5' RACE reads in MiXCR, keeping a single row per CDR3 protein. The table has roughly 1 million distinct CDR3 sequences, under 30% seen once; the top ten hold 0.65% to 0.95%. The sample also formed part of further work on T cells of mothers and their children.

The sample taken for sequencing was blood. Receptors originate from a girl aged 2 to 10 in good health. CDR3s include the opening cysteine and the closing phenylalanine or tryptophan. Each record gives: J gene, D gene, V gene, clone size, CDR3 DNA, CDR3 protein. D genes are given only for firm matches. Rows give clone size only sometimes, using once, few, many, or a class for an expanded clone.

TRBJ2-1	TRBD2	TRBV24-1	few	TGTGCCACCAGTGATCCTAGCGGGGGGGCCGGTGAGCAGTTCTTC	CATSDPSGGAGEQFF
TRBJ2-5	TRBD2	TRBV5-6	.	TGTGCCAGCAGCTTCCGTCTGGGGACTAGCGGAGAAGAGACCCAGTACTTC	CASSFRLGTSGEETQYF
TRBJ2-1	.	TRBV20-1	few	TGCAGTGCTAGAGACTCGGGCGGGATCCGTTTCGATGAGCAGTTCTTC	CSARDSGGIRFDEQFF
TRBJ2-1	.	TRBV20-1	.	TGCAGTGCTCGGAGATTGGGGACCTACAATGAGCAGTTCTTC	CSARRLGTYNEQFF
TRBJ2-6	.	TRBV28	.	TGTGCCAGCAGTTTTGCCGAGACGGGGAGCTCTGGGGCCAACGTCCTGACTTTC	CASSFAETGSSGANVLTF
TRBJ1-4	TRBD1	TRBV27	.	TGTGCCAGCAGTTTATCCAGGGGGCTTGAAAAACTGTTTTTT	CASSLSRGLEKLFF
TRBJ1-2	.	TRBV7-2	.	TGTGCCAGCAGCTTAGTGGAGGGGTCAAACTATGGCTACACCTTC	CASSLVEGSNYGYTF
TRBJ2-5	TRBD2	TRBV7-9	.	TGTGCCAGCACACTAGCGCCCCAAGAGACCCAGTACTTC	CASTLAPQETQYF
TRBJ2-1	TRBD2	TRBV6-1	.	TGTGCCAGCAGTGAATCCGGGACTAGAAATGAGCAGTTCTTC	CASSESGTRNEQFF
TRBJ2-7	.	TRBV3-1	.	TGTGCCAGCAGCCAAACGTTAGGGGTCTCCTACGAGCAGTACTTC	CASSQTLGVSYEQYF
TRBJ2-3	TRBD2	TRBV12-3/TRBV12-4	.	TGTGCCAGCAGTTTAAACGGGGGGGCCCCCGCAGATACGCAGTATTTT	CASSLNGGAPADTQYF
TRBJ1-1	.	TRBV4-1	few	TGCGCCAGCAGCCGGGCGCAGGCCTTGGCAGGGGAAGCTTTCTTT	CASSRAQALAGEAFF
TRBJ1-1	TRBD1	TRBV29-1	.	TGCAGCGCCAACGGGCAGGGGGAGGACACTGAAGCTTTCTTT	CSANGQGEDTEAFF
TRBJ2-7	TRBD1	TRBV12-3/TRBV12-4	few	TGTGCCAGCAGTACAGGGGACAGACCCTACGAGCAGTACTTC	CASSTGDRPYEQYF
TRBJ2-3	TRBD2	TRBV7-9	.	TGTGCCAGCAGCTTCCCGGGACTAGGGAGTTCGGATACGCAGTATTTT	CASSFPGLGSSDTQYF
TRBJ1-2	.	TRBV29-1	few	TGCAGCGTTGGAGAGGGCCCCTCTAACTATGGCTACACCTTC	CSVGEGPSNYGYTF
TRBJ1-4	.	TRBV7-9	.	TGTGCCAGCAGCTTATCCCCAGGTTCGAATGAAAAACTGTTTTTT	CASSLSPGSNEKLFF
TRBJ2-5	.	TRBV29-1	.	TGCAGCATGCGTACGTACGCGAGGACCCAGTACTTC	CSMRTYARTQYF
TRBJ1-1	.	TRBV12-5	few	TGTGCTAGTGCCCAAAGGGACACTGAAGCTTTCTTT	CASAQRDTEAFF
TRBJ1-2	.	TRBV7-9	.	TGTGCCAGCAGCCCTCTTCAGACCTCAGGGCGGGGTGCCTCTAACTTC	CASSPLQTSGRGASNF
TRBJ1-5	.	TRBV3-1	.	TGTGCCAGCAGCGGGAGGGGACCTCCAAGCGGTCAGCCCCAGCATTTT	CASSGRGPPSGQPQHF
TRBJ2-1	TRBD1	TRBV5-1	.	TGCGCCAGCAGCTTGGAGGGACAGCCCAACTACAATGAGCAGTTCTTC	CASSLEGQPNYNEQFF
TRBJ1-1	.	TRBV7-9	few	TGTGCCAGCAGCTTCCCTAGCACAGAAGGCACTGAAGCTTTCTTT	CASSFPSTEGTEAFF
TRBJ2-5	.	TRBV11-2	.	TGTGCCAGCAGCTTGACGAACAGGAGAGAGACCCAGTACTTC	CASSLTNRRETQYF
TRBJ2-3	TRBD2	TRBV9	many	TGTGCCAGCAGCAACTCCCTAGCGGGGGGACACACAGATACGCAGTATTTT	CASSNSLAGGHTDTQYF
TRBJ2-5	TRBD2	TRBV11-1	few	TGTGCCAGCAGCTTCCTAGCGGGGGAGGAGACCCAGTACTTC	CASSFLAGEETQYF
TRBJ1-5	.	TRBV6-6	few	TGTGCCAGCACCACTACAGGGAAGAGGGATCAGCCCCAGCATTTT	CASTTTGKRDQPQHF
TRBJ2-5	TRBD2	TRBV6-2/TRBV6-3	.	TGTGCCAGCAGACGCCCAAGCGGGGGGGACCTCGAGACCCAGTACTTC	CASRRPSGGDLETQYF
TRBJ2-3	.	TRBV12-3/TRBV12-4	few	TGTGCCAGCAGTGCAGCGGTGAGCACAGATACGCAGTATTTT	CASSAAVSTDTQYF
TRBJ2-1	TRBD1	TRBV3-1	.	TGTGCCAGCACACAGGGGTTTGTTGGTGAGCAGTTCTTC	CASTQGFVGEQFF
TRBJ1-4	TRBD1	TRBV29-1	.	TGCAGCGCTGGACAGGGAGGGATCAATGAAAAACTGTTTTTT	CSAGQGGINEKLFF
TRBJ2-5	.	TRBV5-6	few	TGTGCCAGCGCTGGACAGAAAGAGACCCAGTACTTC	CASAGQKETQYF
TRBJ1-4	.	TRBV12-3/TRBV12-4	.	TGTGCCAGCAGTTTTTATCCGGGGCTTGCGGGTAATGAAAAACTGTTTTTT	CASSFYPGLAGNEKLFF
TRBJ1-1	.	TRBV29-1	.	TGCAGCGTTGTGGGCGAGACCTACGGGACTGAAGCTTTCTTT	CSVVGETYGTEAFF
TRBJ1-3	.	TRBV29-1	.	TGCAGCATCGGGGCAACGGGAAACACCATATATTTT	CSIGATGNTIYF
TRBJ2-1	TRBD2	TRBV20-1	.	TGCAGTGCTAGAGACCCTAGCGGGAGTGAGTTCAATGAGCAGTTCTTC	CSARDPSGSEFNEQFF
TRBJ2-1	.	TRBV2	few	TGTGCCAGCGGCGCCCCGGAACTTAGCTACAATGAGCAGTTCTTC	CASGAPELSYNEQFF
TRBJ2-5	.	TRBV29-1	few	TGCAGCGTTGTTTGGGGCCTAGAGACCCAGTACTTC	CSVVWGLETQYF
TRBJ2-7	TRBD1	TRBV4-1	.	TGCGCCAGCAGCCCGAAGGGGGACAGGGGGGTTTTAAAGACCTCCAACGAGCAGTACTTC	CASSPKGDRGVLKTSNEQYF
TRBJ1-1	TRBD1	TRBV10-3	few	TGTGCCGTCAGTGGGGGACAGGGGGTCGGCACTGAAGCTTTCTTT	CAVSGGQGVGTEAFF
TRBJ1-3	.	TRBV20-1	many	TGCAGTGCTAGAGGTCGGTTCGGGGAAGAAGCTGGAAACACCATATATTTT	CSARGRFGEEAGNTIYF
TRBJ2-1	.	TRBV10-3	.	TGTGCCATCAGTGACCCTTCCGTTCCGGATGAGCAGTTCTTC	CAISDPSVPDEQFF
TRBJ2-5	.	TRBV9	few	TGTGCCAGCAGCTCCAGGGGAAGGCCCCGAGAGACCCAGTACTTC	CASSSRGRPRETQYF
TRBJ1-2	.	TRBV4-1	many	TGCGCCAGCAGCCAAGGGCAGGGCTATGGCTACACCTTC	CASSQGQGYGYTF
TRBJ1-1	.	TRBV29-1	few	TGCAGCGTTAAGGAGAACACTGAAGCTTTCTTT	CSVKENTEAFF
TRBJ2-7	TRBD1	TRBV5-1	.	TGCGCCAGCAGCTTGGGACAGGGCCTATCCTACGAGCAGTACTTC	CASSLGQGLSYEQYF
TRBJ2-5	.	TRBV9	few	TGTGCCAGCAGCGTAGGACTATTAGAGACCCAGTACTTC	CASSVGLLETQYF
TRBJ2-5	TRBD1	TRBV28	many	TGTGCCAGCAGTTTTGAAGCCCCAGGGGGCAAGACCCAGTACTTC	CASSFEAPGGKTQYF
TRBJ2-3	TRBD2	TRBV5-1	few	TGCGCCAGCAGCCCCACTTTCTCTAGCGGGGGACCTGATACGCAGTATTTT	CASSPTFSSGGPDTQYF
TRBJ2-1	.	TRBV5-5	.	TGTGCCAGCAGCTTGGAGCCTACGGGGCGACTCAACAATGAGCAGTTCTTC	CASSLEPTGRLNNEQFF
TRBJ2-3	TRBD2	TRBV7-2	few	TGTGCCAGCAGCTCAACTAGCGGGAGTGGAGATACGCAGTATTTT	CASSSTSGSGDTQYF